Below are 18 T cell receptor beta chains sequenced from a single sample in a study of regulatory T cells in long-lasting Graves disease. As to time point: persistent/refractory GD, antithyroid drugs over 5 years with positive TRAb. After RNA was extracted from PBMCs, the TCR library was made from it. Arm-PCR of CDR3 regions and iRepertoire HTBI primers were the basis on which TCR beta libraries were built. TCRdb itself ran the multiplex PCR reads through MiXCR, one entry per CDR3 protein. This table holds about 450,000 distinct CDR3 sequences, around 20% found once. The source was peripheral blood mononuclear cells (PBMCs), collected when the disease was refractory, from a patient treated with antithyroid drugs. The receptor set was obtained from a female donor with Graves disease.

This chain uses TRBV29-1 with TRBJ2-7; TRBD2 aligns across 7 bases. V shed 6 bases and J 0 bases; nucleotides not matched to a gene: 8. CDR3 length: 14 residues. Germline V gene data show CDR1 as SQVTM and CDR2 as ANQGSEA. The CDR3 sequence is CSVASGKSSYEQYF. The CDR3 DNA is TGCAGCGTCGCGAGCGGGAAGAGCTCCTACGAGCAGTACTTC.

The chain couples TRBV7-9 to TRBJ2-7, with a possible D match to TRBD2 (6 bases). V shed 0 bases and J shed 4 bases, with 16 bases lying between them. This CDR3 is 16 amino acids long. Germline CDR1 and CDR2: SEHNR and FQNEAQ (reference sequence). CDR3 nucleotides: TGTGCCAGCAGCTTAGCATCGGGAGAGAAGGATTACGAGCAGTACTTC. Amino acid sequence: CASSLASGEKDYEQYF.

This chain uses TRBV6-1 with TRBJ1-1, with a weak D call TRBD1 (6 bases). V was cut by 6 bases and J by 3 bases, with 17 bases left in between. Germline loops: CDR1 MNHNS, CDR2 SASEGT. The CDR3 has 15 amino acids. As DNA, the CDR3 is TGTGCCAGCAGGGGCGACAGGTTCAGTGACACTGAAGCTTTCTTT. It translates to CASRGDRFSDTEAFF.

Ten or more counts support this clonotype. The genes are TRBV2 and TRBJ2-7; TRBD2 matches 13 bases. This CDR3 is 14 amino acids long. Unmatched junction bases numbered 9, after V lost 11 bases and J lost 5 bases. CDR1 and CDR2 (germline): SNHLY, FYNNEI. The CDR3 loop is CASSTGLAGNEQYF. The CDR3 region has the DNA TGTGCCTCCTCTACGGGACTAGCGGGGAACGAGCAGTACTTC. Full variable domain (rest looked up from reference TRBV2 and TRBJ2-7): EPEVTQTPSHQVTQMGQEVILRCVPISNHLYFYWYRQILGQKVEFLVSFYNNEISEKSEIFDDQFSVERPDGSNFTLKIRSTKLEDSAMYFCASSTGLAGNEQYFGPGTRLTVT.

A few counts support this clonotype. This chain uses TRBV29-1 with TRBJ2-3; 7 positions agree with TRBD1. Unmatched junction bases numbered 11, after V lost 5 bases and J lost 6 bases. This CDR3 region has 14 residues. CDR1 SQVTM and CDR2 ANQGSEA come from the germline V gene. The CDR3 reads CSVFPGWDSDTQYF. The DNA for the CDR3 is TGCAGCGTTTTTCCTGGGTGGGACAGTGATACGCAGTATTTT.

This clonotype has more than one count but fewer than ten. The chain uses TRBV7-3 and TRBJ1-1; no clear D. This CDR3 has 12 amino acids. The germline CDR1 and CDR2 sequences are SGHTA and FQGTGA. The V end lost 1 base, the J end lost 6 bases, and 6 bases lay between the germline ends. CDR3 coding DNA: TGTGCCAGCAGCTTAATCGACCCTGAAGCTTTCTTT. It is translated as CASSLIDPEAFF.

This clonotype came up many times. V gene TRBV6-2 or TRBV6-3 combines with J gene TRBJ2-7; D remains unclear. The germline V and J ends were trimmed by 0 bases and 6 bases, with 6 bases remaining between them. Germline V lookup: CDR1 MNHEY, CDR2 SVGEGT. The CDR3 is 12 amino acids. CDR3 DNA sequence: TGTGCCAGCAGTTACTCTCCTTTCGAGCAGTACTTC. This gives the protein CASSYSPFEQYF.

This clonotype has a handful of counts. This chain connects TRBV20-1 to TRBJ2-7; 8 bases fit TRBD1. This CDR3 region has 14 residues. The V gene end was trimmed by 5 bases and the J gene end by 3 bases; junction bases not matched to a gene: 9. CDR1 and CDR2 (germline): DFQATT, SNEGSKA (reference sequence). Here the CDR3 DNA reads TGCAGTGCTGCCTCCCCCAGGGGGCTCTACGAGCAGTACTTC. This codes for CSAASPRGLYEQYF.

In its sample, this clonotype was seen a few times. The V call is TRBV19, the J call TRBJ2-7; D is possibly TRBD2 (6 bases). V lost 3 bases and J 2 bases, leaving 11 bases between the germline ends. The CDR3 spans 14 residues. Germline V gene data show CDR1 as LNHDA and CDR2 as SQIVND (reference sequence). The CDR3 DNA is TGTGCCAGTAGTATCAGTAGCGGACCCTACGAGCAGTACTTC. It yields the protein CASSISSGPYEQYF.

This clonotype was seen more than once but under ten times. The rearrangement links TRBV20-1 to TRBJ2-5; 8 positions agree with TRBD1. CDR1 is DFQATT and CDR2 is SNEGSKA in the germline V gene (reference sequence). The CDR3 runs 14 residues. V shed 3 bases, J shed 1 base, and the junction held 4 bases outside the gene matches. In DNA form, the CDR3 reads TGCAGTGCTAGTCGACAGGGGTTCCAAGAGACCCAGTACTTC. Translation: CSASRQGFQETQYF.

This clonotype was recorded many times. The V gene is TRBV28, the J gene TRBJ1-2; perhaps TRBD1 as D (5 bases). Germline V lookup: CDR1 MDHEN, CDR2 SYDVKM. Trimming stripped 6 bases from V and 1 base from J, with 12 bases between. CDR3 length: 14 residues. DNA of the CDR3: TGTGCCAGCAGCCGCGACAGCCTTAACTATGGCTACACCTTC. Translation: CASSRDSLNYGYTF.

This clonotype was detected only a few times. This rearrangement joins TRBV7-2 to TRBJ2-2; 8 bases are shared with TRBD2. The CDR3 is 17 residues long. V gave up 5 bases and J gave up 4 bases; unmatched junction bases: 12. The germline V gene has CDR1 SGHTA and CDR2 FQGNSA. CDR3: CASSLHPVGGATGELFF. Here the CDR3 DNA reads TGTGCCAGCAGCCTACATCCGGTCGGGGGGGCCACCGGGGAGCTGTTTTTT.

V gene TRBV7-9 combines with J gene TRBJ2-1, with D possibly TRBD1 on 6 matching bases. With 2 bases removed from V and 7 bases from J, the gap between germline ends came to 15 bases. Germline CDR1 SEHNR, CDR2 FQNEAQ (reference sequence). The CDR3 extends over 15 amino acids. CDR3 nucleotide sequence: TGTGCCAGCAGCTTACTGAGCTGGGGGCGGAATGAGCAGTTCTTC. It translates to CASSLLSWGRNEQFF.

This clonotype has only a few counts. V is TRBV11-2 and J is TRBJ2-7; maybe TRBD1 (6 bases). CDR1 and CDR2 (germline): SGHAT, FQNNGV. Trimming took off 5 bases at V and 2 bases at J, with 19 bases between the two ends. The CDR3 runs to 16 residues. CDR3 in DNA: TGTGCCAGCAGCAGCTCCGGGACACTTAAAGCCTACGAGCAGTACTTC. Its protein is CASSSSGTLKAYEQYF.

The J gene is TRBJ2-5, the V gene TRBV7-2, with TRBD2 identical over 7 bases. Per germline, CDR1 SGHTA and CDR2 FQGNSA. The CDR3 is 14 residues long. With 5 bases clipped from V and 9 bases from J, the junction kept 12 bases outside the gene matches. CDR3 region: CASSPPGPRGAQYF. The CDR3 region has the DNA TGTGCCAGCAGCCCCCCGGGACCCCGGGGGGCCCAGTACTTC.

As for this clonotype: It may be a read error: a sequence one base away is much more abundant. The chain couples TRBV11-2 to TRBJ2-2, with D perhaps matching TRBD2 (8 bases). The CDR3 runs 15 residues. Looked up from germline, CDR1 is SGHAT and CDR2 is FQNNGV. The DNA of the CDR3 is TGTACCAGCAGCCTAGTAGCGGGACAGTCCGGGGAGCTGTTTTTT. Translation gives CTSSLVAGQSGELFF.

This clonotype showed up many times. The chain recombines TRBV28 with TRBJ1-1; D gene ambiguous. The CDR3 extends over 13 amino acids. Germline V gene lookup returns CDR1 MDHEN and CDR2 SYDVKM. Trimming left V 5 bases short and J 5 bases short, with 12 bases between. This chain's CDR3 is CASSTPGRTEAFF. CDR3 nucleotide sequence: TGTGCCAGCAGTACCCCAGGTCGGACTGAAGCTTTCTTT.

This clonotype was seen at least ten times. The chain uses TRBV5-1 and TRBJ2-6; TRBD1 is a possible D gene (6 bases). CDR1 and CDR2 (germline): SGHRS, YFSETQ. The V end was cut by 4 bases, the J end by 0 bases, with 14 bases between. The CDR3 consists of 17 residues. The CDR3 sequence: CASSVRDTFSGANVLTF. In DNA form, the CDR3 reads TGCGCCAGCAGCGTCCGGGACACCTTCTCTGGGGCCAACGTCCTGACTTTC.